The rows below give T cell receptor beta chains drawn from one sample of a study of memory CD4+ T cells and cytomegalovirus serostatus. The method was immunoSEQ multiplex PCR; TCRdb's version includes in-frame clones alone and lacks a portion of them. This sample has approximately 40,000 clones, with approximately 82% found just once. Sequences were obtained from memory CD4+ T cells from blood. These receptor sequences come from an adult in good health and CMV-seronegative. Both conserved end residues are part of each CDR3. A D gene is named only where the DNA matches it firmly. Some rows mark clone size as missing; the rest say once, few, many or name a class of expanded clone.

D gene	J gene	clone size	V gene	CDR3 protein	CDR3 DNA
.	TRBJ2-4	few	TRBV30	CAWSVPGGHAKNIQYF	TGTGCCTGGAGTGTCCCCGGGGGGCATGCCAAAAACATTCAGTACTTC
.	TRBJ2-3	.	TRBV5-8	CASSPRRGTDTQYF	TGTGCCAGCAGCCCTCGGAGGGGCACAGATACGCAGTATTTT
.	TRBJ1-1	.	TRBV10-3	CAIKGQPPMNTEAFF	TGTGCCATCAAAGGACAGCCTCCGATGAACACTGAAGCTTTCTTT
TRBD1	TRBJ1-2	few	TRBV5-5	CASSFDRGLGGYTF	TGTGCCAGCAGCTTCGACAGGGGGCTTGGTGGCTACACCTTC
.	TRBJ2-7	few	TRBV11-2	CASSLGRGDEQYF	TGTGCCAGCAGCTTAGGTAGGGGGGACGAGCAGTACTTC
TRBD2	TRBJ2-1	.	TRBV19	CASVSGGGYNEQFF	TGTGCCAGTGTTAGCGGGGGAGGCTATAATGAGCAGTTCTTC
.	TRBJ2-3	.	TRBV27	CASSPRGIPSSTDTQYF	TGTGCCAGCAGTCCCAGGGGCATACCCTCTAGCACAGATACGCAGTATTTT
.	TRBJ2-3	.	TRBV7-2	CASSLEARPSTDTQYF	TGTGCCAGCAGCTTAGAAGCAAGGCCTAGCACAGATACGCAGTATTTT
.	TRBJ1-1	.	TRBV10-3	CAIKDSENTEAFF	TGTGCCATCAAGGACAGCGAGAACACTGAAGCTTTCTTT
TRBD1	TRBJ1-2	.	TRBV7-2	CASSLVQGGSYGYTF	TGTGCCAGCAGCTTAGTACAGGGGGGGAGCTATGGCTACACCTTC
.	TRBJ2-5	.	TRBV6-5	CASSFNIDSQETQYF	TGTGCCAGCAGTTTCAACATCGACAGCCAAGAGACCCAGTACTTC
.	TRBJ1-2	.	TRBV4-2	CASSQDRGGDDGYTF	TGTGCCAGCAGCCAAGATAGGGGGGGAGATGATGGCTACACCTTC
.	TRBJ2-7	few	TRBV14	CASSQVGAPVYEQYF	TGTGCCAGCAGCCAAGTGGGGGCGCCCGTCTACGAGCAGTACTTC
.	TRBJ2-2	.	TRBV5-4	CASSAILLPGELFF	TGTGCCAGCAGCGCTATCCTTTTACCCGGGGAGCTGTTTTTT
.	TRBJ2-2	few	TRBV4-2	CASSQETGANTGELFF	TGTGCCAGCAGCCAAGAAACGGGGGCGAACACCGGGGAGCTGTTTTTT
.	TRBJ1-4	.	TRBV19	CASSIRDPEKLFF	TGTGCCAGTAGTATCCGGGATCCTGAAAAACTGTTTTTT
TRBD1	TRBJ2-1	few	TRBV5-1	CASSWSGTGDNEQFF	TGCGCCAGCAGCTGGTCCGGGACAGGGGACAATGAGCAGTTCTTC
.	TRBJ1-1	.	TRBV6-5	CAARRDTEAFF	TGTGCCGCGAGGCGCGACACTGAAGCTTTCTTT
.	TRBJ2-7	.	TRBV7-3	CASSLTGGAPGQASYEQYF	TGTGCCAGCAGCTTAACCGGGGGGGCTCCGGGACAGGCCTCCTACGAGCAGTACTTC
.	TRBJ2-7	.	TRBV19	CASSLLGYEQYF	TGTGCCAGTTCCCTTCTGGGGTACGAGCAGTACTTC
.	TRBJ1-1	.	TRBV2	CASSPKTPGVTLLNTEAFF	TGTGCCAGCAGCCCTAAAACCCCAGGGGTTACTCTTCTTAACACTGAAGCTTTCTTT
TRBD1	TRBJ1-3	.	TRBV5-6	CASSSTGVGNTIYF	TGTGCCAGCAGCTCAACAGGGGTTGGAAACACCATATATTTT
.	TRBJ2-5	.	TRBV6-5	CASSPGDRETQYF	TGTGCCAGCAGTCCTGGAGATCGGGAGACCCAGTACTTC
TRBD2	TRBJ2-1	few	TRBV7-2	CASSSGGAAYNEQFF	TGTGCCAGCAGCTCCGGGGGGGCCGCTTACAATGAGCAGTTCTTC
.	TRBJ1-3	few	TRBV10-3	CAISEASLGNTIYF	TGTGCCATCAGTGAGGCGTCTCTAGGAAACACCATATATTTT
.	TRBJ1-3	.	TRBV21-1	CASSPGQLSGNTIYF	TGTGCCAGCAGCCCCGGACAGCTCTCTGGAAACACCATATATTTT
TRBD1	TRBJ1-2	.	TRBV6-6	CATLTGGGYTF	TGTGCCACCCTAACAGGGGGTGGCTACACCTTC
.	TRBJ1-3	once	TRBV6-1	CASSEPRSGNTIYF	TGTGCCAGCAGTGAACCACGCTCTGGAAACACCATATATTTT
TRBD1	TRBJ2-3	few	TRBV7-9	CASSTRGPETQYF	TGTGCCAGCAGCACCAGGGGGCCGGAAACGCAGTATTTT
.	TRBJ1-4	few	TRBV18	CASSQMGQRGEKLFF	TGTGCCAGCTCACAGATGGGACAACGGGGTGAAAAACTGTTTTTT
.	TRBJ2-7	.	TRBV5-6	CASSLASYEQYF	TGTGCCAGCAGCTTGGCTTCCTACGAGCAGTACTTC
.	TRBJ1-2	.	TRBV5-1	CASSPGEGIYGYTF	TGCGCCAGCAGCCCTGGGGAGGGGATCTATGGCTACACCTTC
.	TRBJ1-2	.	TRBV30	CAWSVGTTDGYTF	TGTGCCTGGAGTGTGGGGACTACAGATGGCTACACCTTC
.	TRBJ2-3	.	TRBV2	CATSGRGGGTDTQYF	TGTGCCACTTCGGGCCGCGGGGGCGGAACAGATACGCAGTATTTT
.	TRBJ1-2	.	TRBV28	CASSLVREGYGYTF	TGTGCCAGCAGTCTGGTCAGGGAGGGGTATGGCTACACCTTC
TRBD2	TRBJ2-3	few	TRBV7-2	CASSPGTSGDTQYF	TGTGCCAGCAGCCCCGGGACTAGCGGAGATACGCAGTATTTT
TRBD1	TRBJ1-6	.	TRBV19	CASSHRDRGSPLHF	TGTGCCAGTAGTCACCGGGACAGGGGTTCACCCCTCCACTTT
.	TRBJ1-2	.	TRBV18	CASSPQADSNYGYTF	TGTGCCAGCTCACCACAGGCAGATTCTAACTATGGCTACACCTTC
.	TRBJ1-1	few	TRBV2	CASSVSSQDSHVEAFF	TGTGCCAGCAGTGTGTCCTCCCAGGACAGTCACGTTGAAGCTTTCTTT
.	TRBJ1-5	few	TRBV28	CASTQGGGGNQPQHF	TGTGCCAGCACCCAGGGAGGGGGGGGCAATCAGCCCCAGCATTTT
TRBD2	TRBJ2-3	.	TRBV5-1	CASRIAGTSTDTQYF	TGCGCCAGCAGGATAGCGGGGACCAGCACAGATACGCAGTATTTT
TRBD1	TRBJ1-5	.	TRBV7-8	CASSPRSEGTGVQPQHF	TGTGCCAGCAGCCCACGATCGGAGGGGACAGGGGTACAGCCCCAGCATTTT
TRBD2	TRBJ2-7	.	TRBV2	CASSTQTSYKIYEQYF	TGTGCCAGCAGTACCCAGACTAGCTACAAAATCTACGAGCAGTACTTC
.	TRBJ2-3	.	TRBV30	CAKGALSTQYF	TGTGCCAAAGGCGCGTTATCGACGCAGTATTTT
.	TRBJ2-7	.	TRBV14	CASSQAYEQYF	TGTGCCAGCAGCCAAGCCTACGAGCAGTACTTC
TRBD1	TRBJ2-1	.	TRBV9	CASSATGAPYNEQFF	TGTGCCAGCAGCGCAACAGGGGCCCCCTACAATGAGCAGTTCTTC
.	TRBJ2-7	few	TRBV30	CAWSPMGLTRPEQYF	TGTGCCTGGAGCCCAATGGGTCTCACCCGTCCCGAGCAGTACTTC
TRBD1	TRBJ1-4	few	TRBV6-1	CASSEAIGTATNEKLFF	TGTGCCAGCAGTGAAGCTATTGGGACAGCAACTAATGAAAAACTGTTTTTT